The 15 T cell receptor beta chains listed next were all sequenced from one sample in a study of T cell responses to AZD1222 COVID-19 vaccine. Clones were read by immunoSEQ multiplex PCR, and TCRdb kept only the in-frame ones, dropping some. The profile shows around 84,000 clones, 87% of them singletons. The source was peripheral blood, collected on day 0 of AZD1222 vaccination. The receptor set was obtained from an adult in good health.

The CDR3 loop reads CASSRAGETGELFF. CDR3 coding DNA: TGTGCCAGCAGCCGAGCGGGAGAGACCGGGGAGCTGTTTTTT. V is TRBV3-1 (or the pseudogene TRBV3-2) and J is TRBJ2-2; 8 positions agree with TRBD2. V lost 4 bases to trimming and J lost 5 bases; unmatched junction nucleotides: 3. In germline, CDR1 is LGHDT, CDR2 YNNKEL (reference sequence). CDR3 length equals 14 residues.

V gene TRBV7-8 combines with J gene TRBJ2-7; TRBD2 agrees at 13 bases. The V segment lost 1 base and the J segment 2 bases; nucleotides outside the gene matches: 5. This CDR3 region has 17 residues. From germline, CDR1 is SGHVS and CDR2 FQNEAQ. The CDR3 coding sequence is TGTGCCAGCAGCTTAGGACTAGCGGGAGGTCGAACCTACGAGCAGTACTTC. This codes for CASSLGLAGGRTYEQYF.

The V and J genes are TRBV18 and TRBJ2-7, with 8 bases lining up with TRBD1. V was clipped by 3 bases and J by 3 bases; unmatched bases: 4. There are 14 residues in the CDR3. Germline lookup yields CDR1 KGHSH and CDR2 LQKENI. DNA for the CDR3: TGTGCCAGCTCACCGCAGGGGGCTGGCTACGAGCAGTACTTC. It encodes CASSPQGAGYEQYF.

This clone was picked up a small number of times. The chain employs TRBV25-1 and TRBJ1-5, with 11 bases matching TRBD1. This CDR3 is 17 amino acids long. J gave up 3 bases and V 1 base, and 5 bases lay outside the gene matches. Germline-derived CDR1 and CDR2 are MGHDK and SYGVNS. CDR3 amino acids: CASSELGQGDTNQPQHF. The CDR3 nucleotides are TGTGCCAGCAGTGAATTGGGACAGGGGGACACCAATCAGCCCCAGCATTTT.

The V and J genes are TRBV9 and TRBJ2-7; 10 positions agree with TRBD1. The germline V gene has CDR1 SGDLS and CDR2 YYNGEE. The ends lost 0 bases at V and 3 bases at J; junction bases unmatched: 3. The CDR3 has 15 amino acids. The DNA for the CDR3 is TGTGCCAGCAGCGTAGGGGGGACAGGGGACTACGAGCAGTACTTC. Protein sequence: CASSVGGTGDYEQYF.

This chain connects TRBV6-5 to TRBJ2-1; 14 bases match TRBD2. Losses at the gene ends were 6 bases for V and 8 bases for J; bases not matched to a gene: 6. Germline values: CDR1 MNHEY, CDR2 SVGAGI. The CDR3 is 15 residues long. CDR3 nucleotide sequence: TGTGCCAGCAGGGGCGGACTAGCGGGAGGTTATGAGCAGTTCTTC. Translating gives CASRGGLAGGYEQFF.

The CDR3 loop is CASSKRGGETGLAGVSYEQYF. DNA for the CDR3: TGTGCCAGCAGCAAAAGAGGTGGGGAGACCGGACTAGCGGGAGTCTCCTACGAGCAGTACTTC. The chain is built from TRBV3-1 (or the pseudogene TRBV3-2) and TRBJ2-7; TRBD2 matches 13 bases. CDR1 is LGHDT, CDR2 YNNKEL, per germline (reference sequence). CDR3 length equals 21 residues. Trimming removed 5 bases from V and 0 bases from J; junction bases left unmatched: 19.

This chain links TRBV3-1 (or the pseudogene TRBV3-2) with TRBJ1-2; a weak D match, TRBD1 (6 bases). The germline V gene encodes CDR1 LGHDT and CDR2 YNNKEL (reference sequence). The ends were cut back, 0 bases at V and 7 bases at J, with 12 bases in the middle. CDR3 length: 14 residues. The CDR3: CASSQDAGAPGYTF. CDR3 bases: TGTGCCAGCAGCCAAGACGCGGGGGCGCCTGGCTACACCTTC.

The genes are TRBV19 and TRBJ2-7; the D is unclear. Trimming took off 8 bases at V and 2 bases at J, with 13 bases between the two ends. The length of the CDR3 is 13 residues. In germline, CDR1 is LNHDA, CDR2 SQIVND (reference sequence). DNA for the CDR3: TGTGCCAGTGGTGGACCCCCCACCTACGAGCAGTACTTC. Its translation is CASGGPPTYEQYF.

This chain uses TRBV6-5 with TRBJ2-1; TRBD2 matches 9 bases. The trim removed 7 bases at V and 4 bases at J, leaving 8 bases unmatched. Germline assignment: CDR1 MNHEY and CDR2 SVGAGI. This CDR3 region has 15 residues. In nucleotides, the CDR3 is TGTGCCAGCACCCAGGCTAGCGGGACGTACAATGAGCAGTTCTTC. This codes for CASTQASGTYNEQFF.

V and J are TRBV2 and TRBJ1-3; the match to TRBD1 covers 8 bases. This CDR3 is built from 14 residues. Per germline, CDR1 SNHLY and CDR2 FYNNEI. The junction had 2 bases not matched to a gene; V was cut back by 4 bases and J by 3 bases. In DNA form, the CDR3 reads TGTGCCAGCAGTGGGACAGGGAGTGGAAACACCATATATTTT. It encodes CASSGTGSGNTIYF.

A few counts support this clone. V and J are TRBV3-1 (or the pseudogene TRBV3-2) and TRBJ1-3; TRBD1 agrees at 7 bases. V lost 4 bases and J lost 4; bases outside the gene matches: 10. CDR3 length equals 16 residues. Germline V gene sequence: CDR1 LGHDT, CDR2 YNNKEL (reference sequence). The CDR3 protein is CASSRGRGGSGNTIYF. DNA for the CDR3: TGTGCCAGCAGCCGAGGCCGAGGGGGCTCCGGAAACACCATATATTTT.

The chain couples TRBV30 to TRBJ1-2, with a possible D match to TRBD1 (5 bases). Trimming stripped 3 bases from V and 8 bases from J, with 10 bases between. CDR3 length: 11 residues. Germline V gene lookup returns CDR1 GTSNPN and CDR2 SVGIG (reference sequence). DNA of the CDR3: TGTGCCTGGAGCAGGGCGATGGGCTACACCTTC. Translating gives CAWSRAMGYTF.

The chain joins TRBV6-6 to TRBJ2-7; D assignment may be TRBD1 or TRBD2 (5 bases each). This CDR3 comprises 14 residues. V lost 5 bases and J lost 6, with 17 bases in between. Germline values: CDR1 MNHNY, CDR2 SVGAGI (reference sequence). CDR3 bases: TGTGCCAGCAGTAGGGACGGAAGAGAGAGCGAGCAGTACTTC. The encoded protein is CASSRDGRESEQYF.

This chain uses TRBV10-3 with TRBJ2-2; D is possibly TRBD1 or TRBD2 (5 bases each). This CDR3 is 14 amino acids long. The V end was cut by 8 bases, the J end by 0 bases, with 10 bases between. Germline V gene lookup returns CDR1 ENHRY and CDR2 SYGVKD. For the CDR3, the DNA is TGTGCCATCGGGACGGAATCGAACACCGGGGAGCTGTTTTTT. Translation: CAIGTESNTGELFF.